The 25 T cell receptor beta chains in this list originate from one sample, sequenced in a study of shared clonotypes between healthy human individuals. Measured with immunoSEQ multiplex PCR; TCRdb has only the in-frame clones, and not every one. The sample has roughly 640,000 clones, more than 95% seen once; the top ten hold roughly 0.055%. Sequencing was performed on naive CD4+ T cells sorted from blood. Subset meaning: CD45RA+ positively selected. The receptor set was obtained from a woman aged 30 to 39 in good health.

The V call is TRBV5-1, the J call TRBJ2-1; 11 nucleotides agree with TRBD2. Trimming cost V 4 bases and J 3 bases; bases outside gene matches: 12. The length of the CDR3 is 18 residues. CDR1 is SGHRS and CDR2 is YFSETQ in the germline V gene. CDR3 DNA sequence: TGCGCCAGCAGCGCCAAACAACCGGGACTAGCGGTCTACAATGAGCAGTTCTTC. It yields the protein CASSAKQPGLAVYNEQFF.

The genes are TRBV5-6 and TRBJ2-1; D is perhaps TRBD1 or TRBD2 (5 bases each). Trimming removed 5 bases at V and 8 bases at J, with 14 bases between. The length of the CDR3 is 13 residues. Germline CDR1 and CDR2: SGHDT and YYEEEE. The CDR3 DNA follows: TGTGCCAGCAGGTTGAGGGGTAGCCATGAGCAGTTCTTC. Translated, it gives CASRLRGSHEQFF.

V and J are TRBV27 and TRBJ1-6; 7 nucleotides match TRBD1. Germline CDR1 is MNHEY and CDR2 is SMNVEV (reference sequence). Germline trimming cut 4 bases from V and 10 bases from J; bases unmatched to any gene: 7. CDR3 length: 14 residues. This CDR3 is CASSSRDSRSPLHF. CDR3 bases: TGTGCCAGCAGTTCCCGGGACAGCAGATCACCCCTCCACTTT.

The V and J genes are TRBV10-3 and TRBJ2-7, with D perhaps being TRBD1 or TRBD2 (5 bases each). Trimming took 0 bases from V and 0 from J, leaving 9 bases between them. The CDR3 loop spans 15 amino acids. The germline V gene encodes CDR1 ENHRY and CDR2 SYGVKD. CDR3 loop: CAISESSRGSYEQYF. The CDR3 region has the DNA TGTGCCATCAGTGAGTCGTCGAGGGGCTCCTACGAGCAGTACTTC.

The V gene is TRBV28, the J gene TRBJ2-7; D is uncertain. The CDR3 has 11 residues. V lost 1 base, J lost 5 bases, and 3 bases lay in between. Germline CDR1 MDHEN, CDR2 SYDVKM. DNA for the CDR3: TGTGCCAGCAGTTTATTCAACGAGCAGTACTTC. Amino acid sequence: CASSLFNEQYF.

This sequence joins TRBV5-1 and TRBJ1-2; D remains unclear. The V gene lost 3 bases and the J gene lost 4 bases, with 13 bases spanning the gap. Germline loops: CDR1 SGHRS, CDR2 YFSETQ. The CDR3 length is 14 residues. The CDR3 DNA sequence: TGCGCCAGCAGCTCGGGGAATGTCGGCTATGGCTACACCTTC. Translating gives CASSSGNVGYGYTF.

The chain employs TRBV6-1 and TRBJ2-1; TRBD2 aligns across 8 bases. The CDR3 is 15 amino acids. Germline trimming cut 2 bases from V and 5 bases from J; bases unmatched to any gene: 5. In germline, CDR1 is MNHNS, CDR2 SASEGT. CDR3 sequence (DNA): TGTGCCAGCAGTGAAAGGGGGACTAGGGACAATGAGCAGTTCTTC. It codes for CASSERGTRDNEQFF.

CDR3 coding DNA: TGTGCCAGCAGCCGTGGGACAGACAACATTCAGTACTTC. This translates into CASSRGTDNIQYF. The chain links TRBV7-9 to TRBJ2-4; the match to TRBD1 covers 7 bases. Unmatched junction bases numbered 5, after V lost 5 bases and J lost 7 bases. The CDR3 spans 13 residues. The V gene's germline CDR1 is SEHNR and CDR2 FQNEAQ (reference sequence).

The chain employs TRBV7-8 and TRBJ2-2; the D gene is possibly TRBD2 (6 bases). V was trimmed by 1 base and J by 1 base, leaving 10 bases between them. In germline, CDR1 is SGHVS, CDR2 FQNEAQ. The CDR3 covers 16 residues. CDR3 DNA: TGTGCCAGCAGCTTAGACGGGGGAAGGAACACCGGGGAGCTGTTTTTT. Encoded protein: CASSLDGGRNTGELFF.

Concerning this clone: One end of the junction does not line up with germline, which may come from a read error. The chain carries TRBV28 and TRBJ2-1; D remains ambiguous. The CDR3 has 13 amino acids. From germline, CDR1 is MDHEN and CDR2 SYDVKM. CDR3 sequence reads: CAISGGRSWEQFF. The CDR3 DNA reads as TGCGCAATTTCTGGTGGTCGGTCGTGGGAGCAGTTCTTC.

This sequence joins TRBV11-2 and TRBJ2-3; 7 bases are a match to TRBD1. This CDR3 is built from 12 residues. Germline loops: CDR1 SGHAT, CDR2 FQNNGV. V dropped 10 bases and J dropped 5; count of bases not matched to a gene: 6. In DNA form, the CDR3 reads TGTGCCACCGAGGGGGCTGGAGATACGCAGTATTTT. Translation: CATEGAGDTQYF. Filled out from reference TRBV11-2 and TRBJ2-3, the complete variable domain reads EAGVAQSPRYKIIEKRQSVAFWCNPISGHATLYWYQQILGQGPKLLIQFQNNGVVDDSQLPKDRFSAERLKGVDSTLKIQPAKLEDSAVYLCATEGAGDTQYFGPGTRLTVL.

The chain couples TRBV7-8 to TRBJ1-4; D uncertain. The CDR3 sequence is 15 residues long. Germline CDR1 reads SGHVS; CDR2 reads FQNEAQ. The V and J ends lost 6 bases and 5 bases respectively, with 16 bases between them. The CDR3 nucleotides read TGTGCCAGCAGGTTCGATCGCGGATTCAATGAAAAACTGTTTTTT. This gives the protein CASRFDRGFNEKLFF.

The chain is built from TRBV7-8 and TRBJ1-5; the D is unclear. Per germline, CDR1 SGHVS and CDR2 FQNEAQ. Trimming left V 5 bases short and J 5 bases short, with 19 bases between. This CDR3 contains 16 residues. CDR3 residues: CASSQREALYDQPQHF. DNA for the CDR3: TGTGCCAGCAGCCAGCGGGAAGCCTTGTACGATCAGCCCCAGCATTTT.

This chain links TRBV10-2 with TRBJ2-1; D may be TRBD2 (5 bases). CDR3 size: 16 residues. Trimming cost V 5 bases and J 1 base, with 15 bases left between them. Germline loops: CDR1 WSHSY, CDR2 SAAADI. CDR3 coding DNA: TGCGCCAGCAGTTTCCTGGGCGGGCGATCCTACAATGAGCAGTTCTTC. It specifies CASSFLGGRSYNEQFF.

J is TRBJ1-2 and V is TRBV2; tentatively, D is TRBD1 (5 bases). Trimming shortened V by 8 bases and J by 6 bases, and 25 bases separated the two germline ends. The CDR3 consists of 16 residues. CDR1 is SNHLY and CDR2 is FYNNEI in the germline V gene. The CDR3 loop reads CASGGPPGPRSHGYTF. The CDR3 DNA is TGTGCCAGCGGGGGACCTCCGGGACCGCGCTCTCATGGCTACACCTTC.

This clone was counted a single time. V and J are TRBV6-1 and TRBJ1-4; tentatively, D is TRBD1 (6 bases). From germline, CDR1 is MNHNS and CDR2 SASEGT. Deletions cut 7 bases from V and 8 bases from J, with 11 bases between. CDR3 size: 12 residues. CDR3 nucleotides: TGTGCCAGCACGGGGGCGGACGAAAAACTGTTTTTT. Amino acids: CASTGADEKLFF.

DNA of the CDR3: TGTGCCAGCAGCCCTAACGGCGACCAAGAGACCCAGTACTTC. Its protein product is CASSPNGDQETQYF. J is TRBJ2-5 and V is TRBV7-2; D not resolved. V lost 5 bases, J lost 0 bases, and 10 bases lay in between. Germline V CDR1 and CDR2: SGHTA, FQGNSA. The CDR3 sequence is 14 residues long.

CDR3 region: CASRTGYGGNEQFF. CDR3 DNA: TGTGCCAGCAGGACGGGTTACGGAGGCAATGAGCAGTTCTTC. V gene TRBV5-8 combines with J gene TRBJ2-1; tentatively, D is TRBD2 (5 bases). CDR1 is SGHTS, CDR2 YDEGEE, per germline. The germline V and J ends were trimmed by 5 bases and 6 bases, with 15 bases remaining between them. CDR3 length equals 14 residues. Full variable domain (missing parts from reference TRBV5-8 and TRBJ2-1): EAGVTQSPTHLIKTRGQQATLRCSPISGHTSVYWYQQALGLGLQFLLWYDEGEERNRGNFPPRFSGRQFPNYSSELNVNALELEDSALYLCASRTGYGGNEQFFGPGTRLTVL.

This sequence joins TRBV2 and TRBJ1-1, with D uncertain. The V gene's germline CDR1 is SNHLY and CDR2 FYNNEI. The CDR3 is made up of 16 amino acids. Deletions cut 6 bases from V and 0 bases from J, with 17 bases between. The CDR3 region has the DNA TGTGCCAGCAGAGGAGGGCGGCAGAGTCTGAACACTGAAGCTTTCTTT. Protein: CASRGGRQSLNTEAFF. The full variable domain, its missing parts supplied by reference TRBV2 and TRBJ1-1, is EPEVTQTPSHQVTQMGQEVILRCVPISNHLYFYWYRQILGQKVEFLVSFYNNEISEKSEIFDDQFSVERPDGSNFTLKIRSTKLEDSAMYFCASRGGRQSLNTEAFFGQGTRLTVV.

V gene TRBV23-1 combines with J gene TRBJ1-1; no reliable D call. TRBV23-1 is an ORF, with its function uncertain. The V gene lost 4 bases and the J gene lost 11 bases, with 14 bases spanning the gap. The CDR3 is 12 amino acids. CDR3 protein: CASSRLVSRAFF. The CDR3, as DNA: TGCGCCAGCAGTCGTCTGGTCAGTAGGGCTTTCTTT.

The genes are TRBV7-2 and TRBJ2-7, with D unresolved. The CDR3 spans 16 residues. The V end lost 1 base, the J end lost 2 bases, and 15 bases lay between the germline ends. CDR1 SGHTA and CDR2 FQGNSA come from the germline V gene. The CDR3 sequence: CASSLGLSDPTYEQYF. Here the CDR3 DNA reads TGTGCCAGCAGCTTAGGTCTGTCAGACCCGACCTACGAGCAGTACTTC.

This clone was recorded only once. This sample includes further DNA sequences coding for the same CDR3. The J gene is TRBJ2-5, the V gene TRBV5-1, with TRBD1 matching 8 bases. Trimming removed 0 bases from V and 3 bases from J; junction bases left unmatched: 1. This CDR3 contains 14 residues. Germline-derived CDR1 and CDR2 are SGHRS and YFSETQ. The CDR3 DNA is TGCGCCAGCAGCTTGGGACAGGGGAAAGAGACCCAGTACTTC. This encodes CASSLGQGKETQYF.

The J gene is TRBJ1-5, the V gene TRBV15; maybe TRBD1 (6 bases). With 3 bases removed from V and 1 base from J, the gap between germline ends came to 10 bases. Germline CDR1 LNHNV, CDR2 YYDKDF (reference sequence). The CDR3 spans 15 residues. The CDR3 loop is CATSRTGQSNQPQHF. CDR3 bases: TGTGCCACCAGCAGGACTGGACAGAGCAATCAGCCCCAGCATTTT.

J is TRBJ2-7 and V is TRBV6-1, with 7 bases that match TRBD1. The CDR3 totals 15 residues. Trimming took 2 bases from V and 1 from J; bases not matched to a gene: 5. In germline, CDR1 is MNHNS, CDR2 SASEGT. CDR3 nucleotides: TGTGCCAGCAGTGAACGGGACAGAATTTCCTACGAGCAGTACTTC. Its translation: CASSERDRISYEQYF.

The rearrangement joins TRBV6-5 to TRBJ1-1, with D uncertain. CDR1 and CDR2 from the germline V gene are MNHEY and SVGAGI. CDR3 length equals 13 residues. Trimming stripped 7 bases from V and 2 bases from J, with 11 bases between. The CDR3 is CASTLTANTEAFF. CDR3 DNA sequence: TGTGCCAGCACCCTTACAGCTAACACTGAAGCTTTCTTT.